Listed below are T cell receptor beta chains from one sample, sequenced in a study of blood T cell repertoires in COVID-19. Profiled with immunoSEQ multiplex PCR; TCRdb holds only in-frame clones, not every one. The sample records about 130,000 clones, 78% being singletons. The sequenced material came from peripheral blood. These receptors were collected from a man in his sixties who had recovered from COVID-19. CDR3s include the opening cysteine and the closing phenylalanine or tryptophan. A D gene is named only where the DNA matches it firmly. Clone size is shown for a subset of rows, as once, few, many or a class of expanded clone.

D	size	V	J	CDR3	DNA
.	.	TRBV7-3	TRBJ2-2	CASSPSLATGELFF	TGTGCCAGCAGCCCCTCCTTAGCGACCGGGGAGCTGTTTTTT
.	.	TRBV6-5	TRBJ1-2	CASSNIAYGYTF	TGTGCCAGCAGTAATATAGCCTATGGCTACACCTTC
TRBD1	.	TRBV5-6	TRBJ1-1	CASSLWGDRRDPAFF	TGTGCCAGCAGCTTGTGGGGGGACAGACGCGACCCAGCTTTCTTT
.	many	TRBV4-1	TRBJ1-3	CASSQEQTVGNTIYF	TGCGCCAGCAGCCAAGAACAGACGGTTGGAAACACCATATATTTT
TRBD1	.	TRBV19	TRBJ1-2	CASSRDRGLGYTF	TGTGCCAGTAGCCGGGACAGGGGGTTAGGCTACACCTTC
TRBD1	.	TRBV11-2	TRBJ1-4	CASSLRGGVNEKLFF	TGTGCCAGCAGCTTAAGAGGGGGCGTTAATGAAAAACTGTTTTTT
.	.	TRBV12-5	TRBJ2-1	CASGLAGGHEQFF	TGTGCTAGTGGTTTGGCGGGCGGGCATGAGCAGTTCTTC
TRBD1	.	TRBV12-5	TRBJ2-2	CASGFAVTGANTGELFF	TGTGCTAGTGGTTTCGCCGTGACAGGGGCGAACACCGGGGAGCTGTTTTTT
.	few	TRBV19	TRBJ2-7	CASSTTGIYEQYF	TGTGCCAGTAGTACGACAGGTATCTACGAGCAGTACTTC
.	few	TRBV5-6	TRBJ2-7	CASSWVDTGHHEQYF	TGTGCCAGCAGCTGGGTGGATACAGGGCACCACGAGCAGTACTTC
.	.	TRBV6-5	TRBJ1-1	CASSSRATRRTEAFF	TGTGCCAGCAGCTCCAGGGCCACTCGGCGGACTGAAGCTTTCTTT
TRBD1	.	TRBV30	TRBJ1-1	CAWGQGAGLNTEAFF	TGTGCCTGGGGACAGGGGGCCGGGCTGAACACTGAAGCTTTCTTT
TRBD1	.	TRBV7-2	TRBJ2-7	CASSKQGSSYEQYF	TGTGCCAGCAGTAAACAGGGGTCATCCTACGAGCAGTACTTC
TRBD1	.	TRBV3-1/TRBV3-2	TRBJ1-3	CASSQEAPGTGAGNTIYF	TGTGCCAGCAGCCAAGAAGCTCCCGGGACAGGGGCTGGAAACACCATATATTTT
TRBD1	.	TRBV6-1	TRBJ1-2	CASSETEGANYGYTF	TGTGCCAGCAGTGAAACGGAGGGGGCGAACTATGGCTACACCTTC
TRBD1	.	TRBV19	TRBJ1-6	CASSPRTGGWGNSPLHF	TGTGCCAGTAGTCCCCGGACAGGGGGCTGGGGGAATTCACCCCTCCACTTT
TRBD1	once	TRBV5-3	TRBJ2-7	CARKLWDRGDEQYF	TGTGCCAGAAAACTCTGGGACAGGGGCGACGAGCAGTACTTC
TRBD1	.	TRBV28	TRBJ1-5	CASNPGGFGQPQHF	TGTGCCAGCAACCCAGGGGGGTTCGGTCAGCCCCAGCATTTT
TRBD2	.	TRBV6-5	TRBJ2-7	CASSSLAGDYEQYF	TGTGCCAGCAGTTCTTTAGCGGGAGACTACGAGCAGTACTTC
.	.	TRBV6-5	TRBJ1-6	CASSPGVNSPLHF	TGTGCCAGCAGCCCCGGGGTAAATTCACCCCTCCACTTT
.	few	TRBV4-1	TRBJ1-6	CASSHAPGRGRDSPLHF	TGCGCCAGCAGCCATGCGCCCGGGAGGGGTAGAGATTCACCCCTCCACTTT
.	.	TRBV4-3	TRBJ2-4	CASSQEARQENIQYF	TGCGCCAGCAGCCAAGAGGCCCGACAGGAAAACATTCAGTACTTC
.	once	TRBV18	TRBJ2-6	CASSPLSVIGANVLTF	TGTGCCAGCTCACCCCTCAGCGTAATCGGGGCCAACGTCCTGACTTTC
.	.	TRBV18	TRBJ2-1	CASSEVHEQFF	TGTGCCAGCTCAGAGGTCCATGAGCAGTTCTTC
.	.	TRBV19	TRBJ2-1	CASSKSRQSSYNEQFF	TGTGCCAGTAGTAAGTCCAGACAGAGCTCCTACAATGAGCAGTTCTTC
TRBD1	.	TRBV6-6	TRBJ1-6	CASSSETGNSPLHF	TGTGCCAGCAGTTCCGAGACAGGGAATTCACCCCTCCACTTT
TRBD1	.	TRBV4-1	TRBJ1-2	CASSPPHRGPTEDGYTF	TGCGCCAGCAGCCCCCCTCACAGGGGCCCCACGGAGGATGGCTACACCTTC
TRBD1	.	TRBV10-3	TRBJ1-2	CAIRPGQSGTYGYTF	TGTGCCATCAGGCCGGGACAGTCGGGAACCTATGGCTACACCTTC
.	.	TRBV6-2/TRBV6-3	TRBJ2-7	CASSWAGDNSYEQYF	TGTGCCAGCAGTTGGGCAGGGGACAACTCCTACGAGCAGTACTTC
TRBD1	.	TRBV19	TRBJ1-2	CASSIQAGGLNYGYTF	TGTGCCAGTAGTATTCAGGCAGGGGGCTTGAACTATGGCTACACCTTC
TRBD2	.	TRBV10-3	TRBJ2-2	CAISGGTGELFF	TGTGCCATCAGCGGGGGGACCGGGGAGCTGTTTTTT
TRBD2	.	TRBV18	TRBJ2-2	CASSPRASGRANTGELFF	TGTGCCAGCTCACCACGAGCTAGCGGGAGGGCGAACACCGGGGAGCTGTTTTTT
TRBD2	.	TRBV7-9	TRBJ2-1	CASSPPRPLEREGRNEQFF	TGTGCCAGCAGCCCACCCAGGCCACTCGAGCGGGAGGGCCGTAATGAGCAGTTCTTC
.	.	TRBV11-2	TRBJ2-5	CASSLVAGKETQYF	TGTGCCAGCAGCTTAGTCGCGGGGAAAGAGACCCAGTACTTC
.	once	TRBV7-2	TRBJ1-1	CASSPSVLNTEAFF	TGTGCCAGCAGCCCCAGTGTACTGAACACTGAAGCTTTCTTT
.	.	TRBV6-2/TRBV6-3	TRBJ2-7	CASSGTLYEQYF	TGTGCCAGCAGTGGGACTCTCTACGAGCAGTACTTC
TRBD1	few	TRBV9	TRBJ1-4	CASSRDRGPNEKLFF	TGTGCCAGCAGCCGGGACAGGGGGCCTAATGAAAAACTGTTTTTT
TRBD1	.	TRBV4-2	TRBJ2-2	CASSQDGTGDTGELFF	TGTGCCAGCAGCCAAGATGGGACAGGGGACACCGGGGAGCTGTTTTTT
TRBD1	few	TRBV19	TRBJ2-7	CASSLKLTGTIEQYF	TGTGCCAGTAGTCTAAAACTGACAGGGACGATCGAGCAGTACTTC
TRBD2	many	TRBV19	TRBJ2-1	CASSIYLTSGYNEQFF	TGTGCCAGTAGTATCTATCTGACTAGCGGCTACAATGAGCAGTTCTTC
.	once	TRBV15	TRBJ2-1	CATSRDFPSSEQFF	TGTGCCACCAGCAGAGATTTCCCTAGCAGTGAGCAGTTCTTC
.	.	TRBV3-1/TRBV3-2	TRBJ2-7	CASSPSMAYEQYF	TGTGCCAGCAGCCCTTCTATGGCCTACGAGCAGTACTTC
.	few	TRBV6-2/TRBV6-3	TRBJ2-6	CASSYTPPRQSGANVLTF	TGTGCCAGCAGTTACACCCCCCCCCGACAGTCTGGGGCCAACGTCCTGACTTTC
.	.	TRBV5-1	TRBJ2-7	CASSSSGAYEQYF	TGCGCCAGCAGCTCCTCGGGGGCCTACGAGCAGTACTTC
.	.	TRBV19	TRBJ1-4	CASSIARGDNEKLFF	TGTGCCAGTAGTATAGCCAGGGGCGACAATGAAAAACTGTTTTTT
TRBD1	.	TRBV5-1	TRBJ2-2	CASSYGQGQLNTGELFF	TGCGCCAGCAGCTACGGACAGGGGCAATTGAACACCGGGGAGCTGTTTTTT
.	.	TRBV7-2	TRBJ2-1	CASSFFWVSSTSQGNEQFF	TGTGCCAGCAGCTTTTTTTGGGTTTCGTCTACTAGCCAAGGCAATGAGCAGTTCTTC
.	few	TRBV20-1	TRBJ1-2	CSASWGGYTF	TGCAGTGCTAGTTGGGGCGGCTACACCTTC
.	.	TRBV7-2	TRBJ1-4	CASSSRGNEKLFF	TGTGCCAGCAGCTCCAGGGGCAATGAAAAACTGTTTTTT
.	.	TRBV11-2	TRBJ1-6	CASSFSSSPLHF	TGTGCCAGCAGCTTTTCTAGTTCACCCCTCCACTTT
TRBD2	.	TRBV3-1/TRBV3-2	TRBJ2-3	CASSRRGLRGGTDTQYF	TGTGCCAGCAGCCGCCGCGGGTTGCGGGGGGGCACAGATACGCAGTATTTT